This T cell receptor beta chain was sequenced for a study of T cells in Graves' hyperthyroidism and ophthalmopathy. In regard to this clonotype: This may be a read error, as it is one base from a much larger clone.

The CDR3 covers 14 residues. V was clipped by 6 bases and J by 0 bases, with 12 bases between them. RNA transcripts gave rise to amplified TCR beta CDR3 regions. Carried out on the TCR CDR3, a first-round RT-PCR used the HTBI primer set. From the multiplex PCR reads, TCRdb called clonotypes with MiXCR, one entry per CDR3 protein. Of around 350,000 distinct CDR3 sequences in the sample, 15% to 20% were seen once. The V call is TRBV12-3 or TRBV12-4, the J call TRBJ2-7; D is undetermined. This receptor was obtained from a woman aged 18-35 years with Graves' hyperthyroidism. Specimen: blood. The CDR3 sequence: CASSVQQSSYEQYF. The CDR3 nucleotides read TGTGCCAGCAGCGTGCAACAGAGCTCCTACGAGCAGTACTTC.